The present TCR beta chain was sequenced within a study of breast tumors, draining lymph nodes, adjacent tissues. Whole-study findings and limits: Findings are consistent with lymph node origin and intratumoral expansion of most tumor T cells. Tumor T cell lymph node origin was a supported hypothesis, not proven.

Axillary draining lymph nodes of breast cancer patients supplied the node samples. TCRdb fed the multiplex PCR reads into MiXCR, producing one record per CDR3 protein. Found here are 150,000 to 200,000 distinct CDR3 sequences, approximately 30% of them singletons; the top ten hold approximately 3.9%. Deletions cut 0 bases from V and 6 bases from J, with 8 bases between. The CDR3 totals 13 residues. Germline V lookup: CDR1 GTSNPN, CDR2 SVGIG (reference sequence). At least ten counts were recorded for this clonotype. As yet, its antigen is unknown. The clonotype comes from a female donor with breast cancer. Some clones in this sample may be carry-over from other donors' samples. This chain joins TRBV30 and TRBJ2-2; D is unclear. Material: axillary lymph node tissue. For the CDR3, the DNA is TGTGCCTGGAGTGTTGTGGGGTCCGGGGAGCTGTTTTTT. Translated, it gives CAWSVVGSGELFF. Drawing the rest from reference TRBV30 and TRBJ2-2, the complete variable domain is SQTIHQWPATLVQPVGSPLSLECTVEGTSNPNLYWYRQAAGRGLQLLFYSVGIGQISSEVPQNLSASRPQDRQFILSSKKLLLSDSGFYLCAWSVVGSGELFFGEGSRLTVL.